This T cell receptor (beta chain) emerged from a study of CD8+CD57+ T cells in acquired aplastic anemia. Study-wide background: The sorted CD4+ and CD8+ cells yielded an average approximately 3 ug of DNA. There were approximately 9.9 million reads, on average, for CD4+ cells from healthy donors.

Genomic DNA, serving as template, underwent TCR beta VDJ and CDR3 profiling. Using its own MiXCR run on the reads, TCRdb lists one record per CDR3 protein. The table shows about 180,000 distinct CDR3 sequences, with approximately 45% occurring only once. This clonotype has a count of ten or more. The target antigen is unknown. Study-wide results and limits: Patients and healthy controls showed no significant CD8+ Simpson's diversity difference. There were roughly 30 CD8+ CDR3 sequences that occurred in both patients and controls.

The germline V gene encodes CDR1 DFQATT and CDR2 SNEGSKA (reference sequence). Trimming took 1 base from V and 1 from J, leaving 14 bases between them. CDR3 length: 15 residues. This TCR came from a human donor in good health. The chain has TRBV20-1 and TRBJ2-7; tentative D call: TRBD2 (6 bases). Sequencing was performed on sorted CD4+, CD8+, or CD8+CD57+ T cells (not recorded which) from PBMCs. The chain's CDR3 is CSARGLAGPSYEQYF. CDR3 nucleotide sequence: TGCAGTGCTAGAGGTCTGGCGGGACCGTCCTACGAGCAGTACTTC.